The 25 T cell receptor beta chains below were found in one sample sequenced in a study of cytotoxic CD8 clonotypes in ibrutinib-treated CLL (dated by TCRdb to 2020 to 2022). Per the publication, the time point label means: about a year on ibrutinib. Library preparation employed the immunoSEQ multiplex PCR assay. As stored in TCRdb, this immuneACCESS dataset retains in-frame rearrangements with V and J assigned. A fraction of the clones does not appear; measured against another copy, unresolved V genes explain less than half of the discrepancy, and the remainder lacks a known reason. The sample table contains around 160,000 clones; only one count was recorded for about 80% of them. About 2.1% of the sample is taken by the ten largest. This sample comprised PBMCs, obtained after 12 months of ibrutinib treatment. These receptors all stem from a human donor with chronic lymphocytic leukemia.

The chain couples TRBV11-3 to TRBJ2-2; TRBD2 matches at 10 bases. V was pared by 8 bases and J by 4 bases, with 10 bases of the junction left unmatched. The germline CDR1 and CDR2 sequences are SGHNT and YENEEA. CDR3 length: 16 amino acids. This CDR3 is CASRYSGRPTTGELFF. DNA for the CDR3: TGTGCCAGCCGCTATAGCGGGAGGCCAACCACCGGGGAGCTGTTTTTT.

V usage is TRBV28 and J usage is TRBJ1-2, with 8 bases fitting TRBD1. Germline assignment: CDR1 MDHEN and CDR2 SYDVKM. V lost 6 bases, J lost 5 bases, and 8 bases stayed unmatched. The CDR3 runs 14 residues. The CDR3 is CASSLRTGGYGYTF. The CDR3, as DNA: TGTGCCAGCAGCCTACGCACAGGGGGATATGGCTACACCTTC.

The rearrangement uses TRBV7-2 and TRBJ1-1; no definite D call. CDR3 length: 14 residues. CDR1 is SGHTA and CDR2 is FQGNSA in the germline V gene. The V and J ends lost 1 base and 3 bases respectively, with 9 bases between them. The CDR3 sequence is CASSLDPAYTEAFF. The CDR3 DNA is TGTGCCAGCAGCTTAGATCCGGCTTACACTGAAGCTTTCTTT.

This clone was seen once. The V call is TRBV7-2, the J call TRBJ2-1, with D possibly TRBD2 on 5 matching bases. V lost 2 bases to trimming and J lost 6 bases, with 11 bases between them. Germline values: CDR1 SGHTA, CDR2 FQGNSA. The CDR3 is made up of 14 amino acids. The CDR3 sequence: CASSLSLAVNEQFF. The CDR3 bases are TGTGCCAGCAGCTTATCGCTAGCTGTCAATGAGCAGTTCTTC.

The V call is TRBV5-8, the J call TRBJ1-3; D possibly corresponds to TRBD1 (6 bases). The V gene's germline CDR1 is SGHTS and CDR2 YDEGEE. The CDR3 is 14 residues long. The V end was cut by 0 bases, the J end by 2 bases, with 6 bases between. In DNA, the CDR3 is TGTGCCAGCAGCTTGGACAGGGCTGGAAACACCATATATTTT. Its protein product is CASSLDRAGNTIYF.

This chain connects TRBV6-6 to TRBJ1-1; D uncertain. Germline CDR1 reads MNHNY; CDR2 reads SVGAGI (reference sequence). The CDR3 contains 15 residues. V dropped 6 bases and J dropped 1 base, with 15 bases sitting between them. This CDR3 reads CASRPQTGPNTEAFF. For the CDR3, the DNA is TGTGCCAGCAGACCCCAAACTGGCCCGAACACTGAAGCTTTCTTT.

The CDR3 spells CASSSTGAVIIDTQYF. The CDR3 nucleotides are TGCGCCAGCAGCTCCACAGGGGCGGTCATCATTGATACGCAGTATTTT. The rearrangement joins TRBV5-1 to TRBJ2-3; 7 bases fit TRBD1. Germline V gene data show CDR1 as SGHRS and CDR2 as YFSETQ. J gave up 6 bases and V 3 bases, and 13 bases lay outside the gene matches. The CDR3 runs to 16 residues.

This sequence joins TRBV7-9 and TRBJ1-2; 7 bases map to TRBD1. V gave up 1 base and J gave up 7 bases; unmatched junction bases: 6. Germline loops: CDR1 SEHNR, CDR2 FQNEAQ (reference sequence). The CDR3 covers 14 residues. As DNA, the CDR3 is TGTGCCAGCAGCTTAGAGGGAAGGGGGCCTGGCTACACCTTC. It translates to CASSLEGRGPGYTF. The entire variable domain, with the rest obtained from reference TRBV7-9 and TRBJ1-2, is as follows: DTGVSQNPRHKITKRGQNVTFRCDPISEHNRLYWYRQTLGQGPEFLTYFQNEAQLEKSRLLSDRFSAERPKGSFSTLEIQRTEQGDSAMYLCASSLEGRGPGYTFGSGTRLTVV.

Remarks on this clone: As the CDR3 is not closed by the conserved phenylalanine or tryptophan, this likely results from a read error. No DNA is shown, since the ends of the CDR3 on it are uncertain; the CDR3 is the one TCRdb lists. The CDR3: CASSSHSDRISL. The chain is built from TRBV28 and TRBJ2-7; the table's D call, TRBD1, was not checked against the DNA. Germline V CDR1 and CDR2: MDHEN, SYDVKM. Inclusive of both ends, the CDR3 amounts to 12 amino acids.

V gene TRBV6-4 combines with J gene TRBJ2-2; D may be TRBD2 (6 bases). The germline CDR1 and CDR2 sequences are MRHNA and SNTAGT. Trimming stripped 6 bases from V and 1 base from J, with 15 bases between. The CDR3 contains 16 residues. CDR3 residues: CASRNPRGGNTGELFF. For the CDR3, the DNA is TGTGCCAGCAGGAACCCCCGGGGAGGGAACACCGGGGAGCTGTTTTTT.

The J gene is TRBJ2-1, the V gene TRBV2; 8 bases are a match to TRBD2. Looked up from germline, CDR1 is SNHLY and CDR2 is FYNNEI. This CDR3 has 15 residues. V shed 1 base and J 10 bases; nucleotides not matched to a gene: 9. The CDR3 DNA reads TGTGCCAGCAGTGAAGTAGCGGGAAGTTTAGGGGAGCAGTTCTTC. It codes for CASSEVAGSLGEQFF.

The V and J genes are TRBV7-3 and TRBJ2-1; 8 bases align to TRBD2. There are 18 residues in the CDR3. V trimming: 5 bases; J trimming: 7 bases; junction bases outside the gene matches: 19. Germline V CDR1 and CDR2: SGHTA, FQGTGA. The CDR3 DNA follows: TGTGCCAGCAGCCGCCTGGGCGGGAGGCTCGAGGGTGGGAATGAGCAGTTCTTC. Residues: CASSRLGGRLEGGNEQFF.

This clone was found a few times. This chain links TRBV7-2 with TRBJ2-1; TRBD1 agrees at 9 bases. Germline V lookup: CDR1 SGHTA, CDR2 FQGNSA. V was pared by 5 bases and J by 9 bases, with 8 bases of the junction left unmatched. The CDR3 is made up of 14 amino acids. The CDR3, as DNA: TGTGCCAGCAGCATCGGACAGGGGCAGGGTGAGCAGTTCTTC. This sequence encodes CASSIGQGQGEQFF.

This clone was counted between two and nine times. The chain links TRBV6-6 to TRBJ1-5; no definite D call. CDR1 and CDR2 from the germline V gene are MNHNY and SVGAGI (reference sequence). This CDR3 is 12 amino acids long. Deletions cut 8 bases from V and 5 bases from J, with 10 bases between. The DNA for the CDR3 is TGTGCCAGCTCCTTTGGGGATCAGCCCCAGCATTTT. It translates to CASSFGDQPQHF.

This sequence joins TRBV5-4 and TRBJ2-5, with D possibly TRBD1 on 5 matching bases. This CDR3 is 15 amino acids long. Germline V CDR1 and CDR2: SGHNT, YYREEE (reference sequence). V was clipped by 0 bases and J by 14 bases, with 23 bases between them. DNA for the CDR3: TGTGCCAGCAGCTTGGCTGCCACAGGCTATCCTCGGATTTACTTC. The encoded protein is CASSLAATGYPRIYF.

The J gene is TRBJ2-1, the V gene TRBV4-3; a weak D match, TRBD2 (6 bases). V lost 0 bases, J lost 0 bases, and 15 bases lay in between. The CDR3 totals 18 residues. Looked up from germline, CDR1 is LGHNA and CDR2 is YSLEER. CDR3 in amino acids: CASSQDPGGGSSYNEQFF. CDR3 sequence (DNA): TGCGCCAGCAGCCAAGACCCCGGTGGAGGGAGCTCCTACAATGAGCAGTTCTTC.

J is TRBJ2-1 and V is TRBV5-1; perhaps TRBD1 as D (5 bases). This CDR3 has 13 amino acids. The V gene's germline CDR1 is SGHRS and CDR2 YFSETQ. V dropped 4 bases and J dropped 11 bases, with 16 bases sitting between them. The CDR3 region is CASSLTVGAQQFF. The CDR3 bases are TGCGCCAGCAGCCTGACGGTAGGGGCCCAGCAGTTCTTC.

This chain joins TRBV7-2 and TRBJ1-1, with a possible D match to TRBD1 (6 bases). CDR1 is SGHTA, CDR2 FQGNSA, per germline. This CDR3 comprises 15 residues. Trimming took off 1 base at V and 4 bases at J, with 13 bases between the two ends. In DNA form, the CDR3 reads TGTGCCAGCAGCTTAGTTCCGGGGGCCGGCACTGAAGCTTTCTTT. The encoded protein is CASSLVPGAGTEAFF.

The genes are TRBV29-1 and TRBJ1-1; a possible D gene is TRBD1 (5 bases). The CDR3 is 13 amino acids. Germline V gene lookup returns CDR1 SQVTM and CDR2 ANQGSEA. Trimming took off 1 base at V and 6 bases at J, with 12 bases between the two ends. The CDR3 reads CSVEASGGAEAFF. DNA of the CDR3: TGCAGCGTTGAAGCATCGGGGGGAGCTGAAGCTTTCTTT.

V gene TRBV28 combines with J gene TRBJ2-5, with D perhaps TRBD2 (7 bases). Trimming stripped 3 bases from V and 0 bases from J, with 17 bases between. The CDR3 runs to 17 residues. Germline CDR1 MDHEN, CDR2 SYDVKM. As DNA, the CDR3 is TGTGCCAGCAGTTTCCCCGGGGGGCGAGTAAACCAAGAGACCCAGTACTTC. As protein: CASSFPGGRVNQETQYF.

This clone was observed a handful of times. V is TRBV14 and J is TRBJ2-7, with D possibly being TRBD1 (6 bases). This CDR3 comprises 14 residues. V was trimmed by 6 bases and J by 3 bases, leaving 15 bases between them. Germline-derived CDR1 and CDR2 are SGHDN and FVKESK. The CDR3 protein is CASSPSQGYYEQYF. CDR3 nucleotide sequence: TGTGCCAGCAGTCCAAGTCAGGGGTACTACGAGCAGTACTTC.

The chain links TRBV4-2 to TRBJ2-5; weak D call: TRBD2 (7 bases). V was shortened by 3 bases and J by 2 bases, with 13 bases between the two germline ends. This CDR3 has 15 amino acids. Germline V gene sequence: CDR1 LGHNA, CDR2 YNFKEQ. The DNA for the CDR3 is TGTGCCAGCAGCCATTCCGGGGGGCGGCAAGAGACCCAGTACTTC. It is translated as CASSHSGGRQETQYF.

The chain is built from TRBV28 and TRBJ1-2; no firm D call. Looked up from germline, CDR1 is MDHEN and CDR2 is SYDVKM. V lost 5 bases to trimming and J lost 7 bases, with 23 bases between them. The CDR3 consists of 16 residues. The CDR3 DNA reads as TGTGCCAGCAGTCCTCAAAGGGTGGGTAATAGGGCTGGCTACACCTTC. The encoded protein is CASSPQRVGNRAGYTF.

With respect to this clone: Compared with germline, one end of the junction differs, possibly owing to a read error. The chain is built from TRBV4-3 and TRBJ2-7, with TRBD2 matching over 7 bases. The CDR3 has 14 residues. Germline V lookup: CDR1 LGHNA, CDR2 YSLEER. CDR3 nucleotide sequence: TGCACCAGCAGCCAAGTCGGGGGGATCGACGAGCAGTACTTC. Its translation: CTSSQVGGIDEQYF.

This chain joins TRBV30 and TRBJ1-2; D uncertain. The CDR3 has 12 amino acids. V was clipped by 0 bases and J by 8 bases, with 10 bases between them. Germline-derived CDR1 and CDR2 are GTSNPN and SVGIG (reference sequence). The CDR3 DNA sequence: TGTGCCTGGAGTGTCCAGACCCCGGGCTACACCTTC. Translated, it gives CAWSVQTPGYTF.